These 19 T cell receptor beta chains originate from one sample sequenced in a study of blood T cells in healthy people across ages. Combining a sample-barcoded 5' primer with a J-beta primer mix, a second PCR ran for roughly 6 to 11 cycles. TCRdb analysed the 5' RACE reads with MiXCR anew, one entry per CDR3 protein. The repertoire holds 550,000 to 650,000 distinct CDR3 sequences, 25% to 30% seen once, with around 16% in the top ten. Sequencing used blood. Every receptor here comes from an elderly woman in good health.

The chain carries TRBV6-1 and TRBJ1-5; D gene uncertain. Trimming cost V 6 bases and J 1 base, with 4 bases left between them. This CDR3 region has 12 residues. CDR1 is MNHNS and CDR2 is SASEGT in the germline V gene. CDR3 coding DNA: TGTGCCAGCAGAGGCAGCAATCAGCCCCAGCATTTT. Translating it yields CASRGSNQPQHF.

This clonotype showed up just a few times. Since a much larger clone is just one base distant, this may be a read error. The genes are TRBV3-1 and TRBJ2-5, with D possibly TRBD2 on 6 matching bases. The germline CDR1 and CDR2 sequences are LGHDT and YNNKEL (reference sequence). CDR3 length: 13 amino acids. CDR3 DNA sequence: TGTGCCAGCCGCCAAGCGGGTGGAGAGACCCAGTACTTC. This sequence encodes CASRQAGGETQYF.

This clonotype occurred many times. The chain uses TRBV6-6 and TRBJ2-1; 7 positions match TRBD2. J gave up 4 bases and V 7 bases, and 16 bases lay outside the gene matches. The CDR3 extends over 17 amino acids. CDR1 and CDR2 from the germline V gene are MNHNY and SVGAGI (reference sequence). CDR3 DNA sequence: TGTGCCAGCACTAAACGGCCTAGAGCGGGGAGTTACAATGAGCAGTTCTTC. It translates to CASTKRPRAGSYNEQFF.

The rearrangement uses TRBV30 and TRBJ1-1, with D maybe TRBD1 (5 bases). Trimming took off 2 bases at V and 3 bases at J, with 13 bases between the two ends. Germline CDR1 reads GTSNPN; CDR2 reads SVGIG (reference sequence). The CDR3 contains 14 residues. CDR3 sequence (DNA): TGTGCCTGGAGTCGTGGGCGGGGGGACACTGAAGCTTTCTTT. This translates into CAWSRGRGDTEAFF.

This clonotype was observed many times. The rearrangement uses TRBV6-1 and TRBJ2-1, with 7 bases that match TRBD2. V was pared by 6 bases and J by 10 bases, with 12 bases of the junction left unmatched. CDR1 and CDR2 from the germline V gene are MNHNS and SASEGT. This CDR3 is built from 14 residues. This chain's CDR3 is CASRFVGGSNEQFF. CDR3 bases: TGTGCCAGCAGATTCGTGGGGGGGAGTAACGAGCAGTTCTTC.

The sample holds a few counts of this clonotype. This could be a read error, since a much larger clone is one nucleotide away. The chain uses TRBV27 and TRBJ2-1, with 7 bases lining up with TRBD1. V dropped 4 bases and J dropped 9; count of bases not matched to a gene: 12. Looked up from germline, CDR1 is MNHEY and CDR2 is SMNVEV (reference sequence). The CDR3 has 15 amino acids. CDR3 protein: CASSSRTGQCGEQFF. The CDR3 region has the DNA TGTGCCAGCAGTTCACGGACAGGTCAATGCGGTGAGCAGTTCTTC.

This clonotype appeared many times. This may come from a read error, since a much larger clone is one base off. The rearrangement uses TRBV29-1 and TRBJ2-5, with D possibly being TRBD1 or TRBD2 (5 bases each). The closer fit of TRBJ2-7 to the DNA end suggests the J call may be wrong. This CDR3 region has 14 residues. Germline V CDR1 and CDR2: SQVTM, ANQGSEA. The CDR3 sequence is CSGSRGDSTCEQYF. Here the CDR3 DNA reads TGCAGCGGATCGAGGGGCGACTCAACCTGCGAGCAGTACTTC.

J is TRBJ1-5 and V is TRBV6-6; D is perhaps TRBD1 (6 bases). Germline CDR1 MNHNY, CDR2 SVGAGI (reference sequence). The length of the CDR3 is 14 residues. V was trimmed by 0 bases and J by 4 bases, leaving 7 bases between them. DNA of the CDR3: TGTGCCAGCAGTTACTCGGGGGCAAATCAGCCCCAGCATTTT. Amino acids: CASSYSGANQPQHF.

The V call is TRBV9, the J call TRBJ2-2, with D possibly TRBD2 on 6 matching bases. Germline V gene data show CDR1 as SGDLS and CDR2 as YYNGEE. Trimming shortened V by 0 bases and J by 5 bases, and 14 bases separated the two germline ends. The CDR3 totals 16 residues. The CDR3 nucleotides read TGTGCCAGCAGCGTAGGAGGAGGGGCACTAACCGGGGAGCTGTTTTTT. Its translation: CASSVGGGALTGELFF.

This clonotype appeared a few times. At one end the junction does not follow the germline gene, possibly because of a read error. CDR3 sequence (DNA): TGCAGTACTAGCGACGCCATTACAGGGGGCGAGCAGTACTTC. Its translation: CSTSDAITGGEQYF. The chain recombines TRBV20-1 with TRBJ2-4; D may be TRBD1 (8 bases). Gene TRBJ2-7 matches the end of the DNA better, so the J call may be wrong. The germline gives CDR1 DFQATT, CDR2 SNEGSKA (reference sequence). This CDR3 is built from 14 residues.

This clonotype was seen a few times. A much larger clone sits a single nucleotide away, making a read error possible. V and J are TRBV10-3 and TRBJ2-5; D might be TRBD1 (5 bases). Trimming left V 4 bases short and J 11 bases short, with 23 bases between. Germline V CDR1 and CDR2: ENHRY, SYGVKD. The CDR3 consists of 15 residues. The chain's CDR3 is CAISGKRKGIDEQYF. DNA of the CDR3: TGTGCCATCAGTGGAAAAAGGAAGGGGATCGATGAGCAGTACTTC.

The sample holds a few counts of this clonotype. The chain recombines TRBV14 with TRBJ1-1; D gene uncertain. This CDR3 comprises 15 residues. V was trimmed by 4 bases and J by 0 bases, leaving 12 bases between them. In germline, CDR1 is SGHDN, CDR2 FVKESK. The CDR3 DNA sequence: TGTGCCAGCAGCCGGTCGGGAGGGATGAACACTGAAGCTTTCTTT. Translation gives CASSRSGGMNTEAFF.

This sequence joins TRBV20-1 and TRBJ2-7; TRBD2 might be the D (6 bases). Matching the DNA end better, TRBJ2-5 makes the J call doubtful. CDR3 length: 15 residues. Germline V gene sequence: CDR1 DFQATT, CDR2 SNEGSKA (reference sequence). The chain's CDR3 is CSAGILTGELETQYF. For the CDR3, the DNA is TGCAGTGCCGGTATTCTTACGGGGGAGCTGGAGACCCAGTACTTC.

On this clonotype itself: This could be a read error, since a much larger clone is one nucleotide away. The chain links TRBV15 to TRBJ2-5; no clear D gene. This CDR3 has 11 residues. Germline CDR1 LNHNV, CDR2 YYDKDF (reference sequence). The V end lost 0 bases, the J end lost 5 bases, and 1 base lay between the germline ends. The chain's CDR3 is CATSRDETQYF. The DNA of the CDR3 is TGTGCCACCAGCAGAGATGAGACCCAGTACTTC.

As to this clonotype: The junction shows a germline mismatch at one end, possibly a read error. The rearrangement joins TRBV4-3 to TRBJ2-1; D is ambiguous. Per germline, CDR1 LGHNA and CDR2 YSLEER. There are 15 residues in the CDR3. CDR3 DNA: TGCGCTAGCAGCCAAGAGCCCAGCCCCAACAATGAGCAGTTCTTC. Protein sequence: CASSQEPSPNNEQFF.

The rearrangement links TRBV20-1 to TRBJ1-1, with a weak D call TRBD1 (5 bases). V dropped 0 bases and J dropped 5 bases, with 10 bases sitting between them. Germline V lookup: CDR1 DFQATT, CDR2 SNEGSKA (reference sequence). CDR3 length: 13 residues. CDR3 loop: CSARDRWGTEAFF. CDR3 nucleotides: TGCAGTGCTAGAGATAGGTGGGGGACTGAAGCTTTCTTT.

V gene TRBV6-1 combines with J gene TRBJ2-2; the match to TRBD1 covers 11 bases. Trimming removed 6 bases from V and 3 bases from J; junction bases left unmatched: 0. CDR1 and CDR2 (germline): MNHNS, SASEGT. The CDR3 has 14 amino acids. CDR3 DNA: TGTGCCAGCAGGGACAGGGGGCACACCGGGGAGCTGTTTTTT. As protein: CASRDRGHTGELFF.

This clonotype was found many times. The CDR3, as DNA: TGTGCCAGCAGTCCTACAGGGAACCCGCCGCGAGAGCAGTACTTC. Its translation is CASSPTGNPPREQYF. This rearrangement joins TRBV12-3 or TRBV12-4 to TRBJ2-7; tentative D call: TRBD1 (6 bases). V was pared by 5 bases and J by 7 bases, with 21 bases between. The CDR3 sequence is 15 residues long.

About this clonotype: A much bigger clone sits one base away, suggesting this may be a read error. The chain links TRBV7-2 to TRBJ2-5, with TRBD1 matching over 7 bases. The DNA end lines up better with TRBJ2-7; the J call may be wrong. Germline V CDR1 and CDR2: SGHTA, FQGNSA. The CDR3 is 15 residues long. CDR3 region: CASSLARGPWFEQYF. CDR3 in DNA: TGTGCCAGCAGCTTAGCGAGGGGGCCGTGGTTCGAGCAGTACTTC.